This note documents a single TCR beta chain sequence. Its target is unknown. Germline V gives CDR1 MRHNA, CDR2 SNTAGT. The CDR3 runs to 16 residues. V was pared by 2 bases and J by 0 bases, with 11 bases between. This specimen belongs to a study of Ad26.COV2.S vaccination and SARS-CoV-2 variants. Across the whole study: The trial was COV1001 and the donor's arm was Ad26.COV2.S. Ad26.COV2.S was injected intramuscularly once or twice, 56 days apart. The study's findings and limits: Analyses that measured TCR breadth and depth may have underestimated total T cell responses.

Treatment here: around 19 received Ad26.COV2.S at low or high dose, single or two shots; roughly 5 received placebo; per-sample allocation not given. Samples came from day 63 after the first vaccine or placebo injection. The donor was a Boston adult aged 18-55 years. Some clones are missing from TCRdb's copy, which holds only in-frame ones; the method was immunoSEQ multiplex PCR. The table records around 450,000 clones, less than 95% of them present only once. Here the sequenced sample was peripheral blood, taken in a trial of Ad26.COV2.S vaccine versus placebo. The sequence was collected from a person between 18 and 65 years old who received the Ad26.COV2.S COVID-19 vaccine or a placebo. V is TRBV6-4 and J is TRBJ1-3; a possible D gene is TRBD1 (6 bases). This CDR3 reads CASSDTTGLSGNTIYF. In DNA form, the CDR3 reads TGTGCCAGCAGTGACACGACAGGACTCTCTGGAAACACCATATATTTT.